The source of this TCR beta chain is a study of CD8 T cells in ankylosing spondylitis. General observations from the study: According to the report, clones linked to the disease were significantly enriched in matched synovial fluid samples taken from ankylosing spondylitis patients. What seemed typical of ankylosing spondylitis blood was a TCR beta motif built from eight highly homologous variants.

CDR1 and CDR2 (germline): DFQATT, SNEGSKA (reference sequence). The CDR3 totals 17 residues. Using quantitative 5'-RACE with molecular barcodes, the authors made TCR beta libraries. MiXCR, run by TCRdb on the 5' RACE reads, gives a single entry per CDR3 protein. The sample lists 100,000 to 150,000 distinct CDR3 sequences, about a tenth occurring once. A remark on this clonotype: What it binds is unknown. Relative to the germline gene, one junction end is altered; a read error may explain this.

The chain uses TRBV20-1 and TRBJ1-6; D may be TRBD1 (5 bases). This receptor was taken from a male donor with ankylosing spondylitis or in good health (not recorded which). Sequencing was carried out using blood, either unsorted or a sorted T cell fraction (not recorded which). CDR3 protein: CCARYPDGAGLRSPLHF. CDR3 nucleotides: TGCTGTGCTAGGTACCCCGATGGGGCGGGTCTCCGTTCACCCCTCCACTTT.